The sequence of this TCR beta chain was determined in a study of graft-versus-host responses after intestinal transplantation. Measured with immunoSEQ multiplex PCR; TCRdb has only the in-frame clones, and not every one. The table shows around 67,000 clones, with 84% occurring only once. This clone has a single count. Its antigen is not known. This CDR3 has 16 amino acids. Trimming pared 0 bases from V and 3 bases from J, leaving 14 bases between. Germline values: CDR1 SGDLS, CDR2 YYNGEE. The sample in question was unstimulated CD4+ T cells sorted from spleen or lymph node cells, obtained before transplant. This rearrangement joins TRBV9 to TRBJ2-3; D remains unclear. The TCR originated in a human donor who was the organ donor for an intestinal transplant. CDR3 bases: TGTGCCAGCAGCGTAGAGACTCTGGGTGTAACAGATACGCAGTATTTT. Translation: CASSVETLGVTDTQYF.